Reported below is one T cell receptor beta chain. Its cognate antigen is unknown. Libraries were prepared by immunoSEQ multiplex PCR; TCRdb keeps only in-frame clonotypes and omits some of them. There are 130,000 to 150,000 clones in the sample; 75% to 95% occur only once, and approximately 10% lies in the top ten. The source of the sample is a study of cytotoxic CD8 clonotypes in ibrutinib-treated CLL. As for the study in general: Mean per-sample yields comprised roughly 260,000 productive templates and around 92,000 productive rearrangements.

The germline CDR1 and CDR2 sequences are MNHEY and SVGAGI. CDR3 length: 15 amino acids. V dropped 2 bases and J dropped 0 bases, with 10 bases sitting between them. Whole-study findings and limits: Samples were collected at differing times from sustained-remission and progressing patients.

The rearrangement joins TRBV6-5 to TRBJ1-1; D not certain. This sequence was found in a human donor with chronic lymphocytic leukemia. Source: PBMCs, taken after 12 months of ibrutinib treatment. CDR3 DNA: TGTGCCAGCAGTTACATCTACTACATGAACACTGAAGCTTTCTTT. The encoded protein is CASSYIYYMNTEAFF.